One T cell receptor beta chain is described in this entry. The source of the sample is a study of blood T cell repertoires in COVID-19. Here immunoSEQ multiplex PCR was the method, and the copy in TCRdb shows in-frame clones only, minus some. The sample records more than 85,000 clones, about 75% being singletons. CDR1 is LGHDT, CDR2 YNNKEL, per germline (reference sequence). Trimming at V came to 7 bases and at J to 5 bases, leaving 11 bases not matched to a gene. This CDR3 has 16 amino acids. Sequencing was performed on peripheral blood. The sequence was obtained from a woman between 65 and 79 years old with acute or convalescent COVID-19. This rearrangement joins TRBV3-1 (or the pseudogene TRBV3-2) to TRBJ1-4; TRBD1 aligns across 9 bases. CDR3 protein: CASTRMATGGNEKLFF. The CDR3 coding sequence is TGTGCCAGCACAAGGATGGCGACAGGGGGGAATGAAAAACTGTTTTTT.